This TCR beta chain was identified during a study of tumor-infiltrating lymphocytes in primary liver carcinoma. Without any cell sorting, about 20-32 mg of bulk tissue yielded co-extracted RNA and DNA. Remarks on this clonotype: A junction boundary mismatches the germline segment, possibly from a read error.

Researchers generated TCR beta cDNA from approximately 520 ng of total RNA, relying on a constant-region primer. Nested multiplex PCR, run for three rounds with slightly modified ARM-PCR, yielded TCR beta libraries. The two initial PCR rounds, about 9 cycles each, used TRBV1-TRBV30 forward and C-beta reverse primers. A single record per CDR3 protein comes from TCRdb applying MiXCR to the multiplex PCR reads. The sample lists fewer than 40,000 distinct CDR3 sequences; roughly 77% were seen once. The germline gives CDR1 SGHAT, CDR2 FQNNGV. This CDR3 has 16 amino acids. The origin of this receptor is a woman in her twenties or thirties with primary liver carcinoma and hepatitis B virus infection. Material for sequencing was liver tumor tissue from sampling region 3. Subset described: tumor region T3, left-lateral pole. The chain joins TRBV11-2 to TRBJ2-3, with D tentatively TRBD1 (5 bases). CDR3 nucleotide sequence: TGTGCCAGCAGCTTAGTCGGACAAGCGATCACAGGTACGCAGTATTTT. This sequence encodes CASSLVGQAITGTQYF.